This TCR beta chain was recovered during a study of T cell responses to AZD1222 COVID-19 vaccine. Whole-study findings and limits: Clonal diversity may have been underestimated in mostly white British donors.

Some clones are missing from TCRdb's copy, which holds only in-frame ones; the method was immunoSEQ multiplex PCR. This sample has 95,000 to 100,000 clones; about 88% occur once, and the top ten carry approximately 15%. Details on this clone: Its antigen is as yet unknown.

Sequences were derived from peripheral blood, sampled 28 days after the second AZD1222 dose. This TCR was recovered from an adult who received the AZD1222 COVID-19 vaccine.

This CDR3 is CASSKVRTPWTGNTGELFF. In nucleotides, the CDR3 is TGTGCCAGCAGCAAAGTACGGACGCCCTGGACGGGGAACACCGGGGAGCTGTTTTTT. This chain uses TRBV21-1 with TRBJ2-2. TRBV21-1 is marked as a pseudogene. This CDR3 spans 19 amino acids.